This TCR beta chain was captured in a study of T cells in Graves' hyperthyroidism and ophthalmopathy. Overall study findings and caveats: Ophthalmopathy got predicted by the model a median around 6.6 months before its onset. Separating ophthalmopathy from stable hyperthyroidism was achieved by a 13 V-J model.

Trimming pared 3 bases from V and 10 bases from J, leaving 15 bases between. From germline, CDR1 is KGHSH and CDR2 LQKENI. The CDR3 has 13 amino acids. Amplified TCR beta CDR3 regions derived from RNA transcripts. The TCR CDR3 was amplified in a first-round RT-PCR using the HTBI primer set. TCRdb ran MiXCR on the multiplex PCR reads and lists one entry per CDR3 protein. The sample lists some 350,000 distinct CDR3 sequences; about 13% were seen once. This clonotype showed up many times. The antigen remains undetermined. The V call is TRBV18, the J call TRBJ1-1; D is uncertain. The receptor was derived from a woman aged 40 to 50 with Graves' ophthalmopathy. The sequenced sample consisted of blood. The CDR3 coding sequence is TGTGCCAGCTCACCCCTTTGGTCAGCCGGAGCTTTCTTT. Amino acid sequence: CASSPLWSAGAFF.